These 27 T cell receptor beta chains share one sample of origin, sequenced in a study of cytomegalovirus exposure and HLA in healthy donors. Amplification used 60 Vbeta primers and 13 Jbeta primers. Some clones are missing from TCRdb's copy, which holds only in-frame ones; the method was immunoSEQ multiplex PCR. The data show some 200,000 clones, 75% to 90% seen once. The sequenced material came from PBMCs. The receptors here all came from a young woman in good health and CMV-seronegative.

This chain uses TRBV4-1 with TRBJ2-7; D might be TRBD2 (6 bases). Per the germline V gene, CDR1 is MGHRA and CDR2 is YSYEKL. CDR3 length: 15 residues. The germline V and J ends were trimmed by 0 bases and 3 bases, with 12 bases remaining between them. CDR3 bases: TGCGCCAGCAGCCAAGAGCCGGGAGTTATCTACGAGCAGTACTTC. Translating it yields CASSQEPGVIYEQYF.

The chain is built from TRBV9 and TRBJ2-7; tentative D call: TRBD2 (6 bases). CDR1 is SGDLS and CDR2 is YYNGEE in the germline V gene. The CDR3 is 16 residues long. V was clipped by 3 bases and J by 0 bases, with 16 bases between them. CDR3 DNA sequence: TGTGCCAGCAGCGCAGGAGGGGACCTAAGCTCCTACGAGCAGTACTTC. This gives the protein CASSAGGDLSSYEQYF.

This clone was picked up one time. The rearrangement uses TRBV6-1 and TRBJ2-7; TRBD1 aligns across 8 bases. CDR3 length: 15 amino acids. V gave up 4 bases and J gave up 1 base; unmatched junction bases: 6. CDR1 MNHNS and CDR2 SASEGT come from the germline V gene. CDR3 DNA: TGTGCCAGCAGTGGACAGGGGTGGGGATCCTACGAGCAGTACTTC. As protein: CASSGQGWGSYEQYF.

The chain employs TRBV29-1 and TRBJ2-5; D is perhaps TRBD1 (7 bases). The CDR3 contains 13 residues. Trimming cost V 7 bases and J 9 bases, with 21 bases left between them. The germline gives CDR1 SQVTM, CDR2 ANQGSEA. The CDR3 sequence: CSGGQRAGEAQYF. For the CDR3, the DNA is TGCAGCGGGGGACAGCGCGCCGGGGAGGCCCAGTACTTC. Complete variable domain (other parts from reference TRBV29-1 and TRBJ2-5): SAVISQKPSRDICQRGTSLTIQCQVDSQVTMMFWYRQQPGQSLTLIATANQGSEATYESGFVIDKFPISRPNLTFSTLTVSNMSPEDSSIYLCSGGQRAGEAQYFGPGTRLLVL.

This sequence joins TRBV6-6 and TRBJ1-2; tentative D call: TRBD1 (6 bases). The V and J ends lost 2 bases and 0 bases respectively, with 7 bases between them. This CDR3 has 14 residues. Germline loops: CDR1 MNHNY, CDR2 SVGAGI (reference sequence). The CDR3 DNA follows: TGTGCCAGCAGTTACCAGGGGTCTAACTATGGCTACACCTTC. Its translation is CASSYQGSNYGYTF.

Written as DNA, the CDR3 is TGTGCCAGCAGCTTAGGAGTAGGCATTGAGGCCCAGTACTTC. Translating it yields CASSLGVGIEAQYF. The gene calls are TRBV7-2 and TRBJ2-5; D unclear. Trimming removed 1 base from V and 9 bases from J, with 15 bases in between. Germline V gene sequence: CDR1 SGHTA, CDR2 FQGNSA. CDR3 length equals 14 residues.

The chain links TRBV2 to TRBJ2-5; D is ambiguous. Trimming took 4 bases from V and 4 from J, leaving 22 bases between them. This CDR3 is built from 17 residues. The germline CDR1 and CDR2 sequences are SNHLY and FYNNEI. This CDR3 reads CASSAVRGPFTAETQYF. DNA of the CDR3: TGTGCCAGCAGTGCTGTCCGTGGTCCCTTTACAGCAGAGACCCAGTACTTC.

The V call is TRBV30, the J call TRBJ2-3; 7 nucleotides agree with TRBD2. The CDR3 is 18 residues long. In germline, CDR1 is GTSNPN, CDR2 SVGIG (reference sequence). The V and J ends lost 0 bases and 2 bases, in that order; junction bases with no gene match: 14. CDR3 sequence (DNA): TGTGCCTGGAGTGTGTGGGGGAGCGGGGAGGGATTCACAGATACGCAGTATTTT. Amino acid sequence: CAWSVWGSGEGFTDTQYF.

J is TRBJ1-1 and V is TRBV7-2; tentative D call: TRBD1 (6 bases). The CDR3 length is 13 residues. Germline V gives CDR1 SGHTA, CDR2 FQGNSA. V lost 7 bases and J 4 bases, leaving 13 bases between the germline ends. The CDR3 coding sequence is TGTGCCAGCACCCTAAGAGGGGGCACTGAAGCTTTCTTT. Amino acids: CASTLRGGTEAFF.

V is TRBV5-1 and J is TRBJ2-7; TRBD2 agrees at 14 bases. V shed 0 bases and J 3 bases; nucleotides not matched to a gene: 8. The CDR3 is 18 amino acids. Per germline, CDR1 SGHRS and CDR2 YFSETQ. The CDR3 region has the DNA TGCGCCAGCAGCTTGGTCCCGACTAGCGGGAGGGCGGACTACGAGCAGTACTTC. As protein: CASSLVPTSGRADYEQYF.

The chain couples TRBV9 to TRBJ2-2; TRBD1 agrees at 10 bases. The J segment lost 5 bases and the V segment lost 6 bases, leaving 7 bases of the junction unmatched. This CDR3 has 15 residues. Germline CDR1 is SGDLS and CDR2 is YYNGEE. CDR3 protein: CASTSGQGLTGELFF. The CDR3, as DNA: TGTGCCAGCACATCGGGACAGGGGTTAACCGGGGAGCTGTTTTTT.

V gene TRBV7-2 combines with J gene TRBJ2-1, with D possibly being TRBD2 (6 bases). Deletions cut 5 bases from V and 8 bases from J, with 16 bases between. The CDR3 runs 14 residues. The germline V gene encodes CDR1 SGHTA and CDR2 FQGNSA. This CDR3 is CASSPEGGVDEQFF. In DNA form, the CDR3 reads TGTGCCAGCAGCCCCGAAGGAGGGGTCGATGAGCAGTTCTTC.

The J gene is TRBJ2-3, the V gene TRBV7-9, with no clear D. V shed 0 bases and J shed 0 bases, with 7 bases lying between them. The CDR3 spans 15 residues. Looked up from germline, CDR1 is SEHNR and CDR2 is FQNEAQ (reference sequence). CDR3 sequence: CASSLAVSSTDTQYF. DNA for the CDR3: TGTGCCAGCAGCTTAGCGGTCAGTAGCACAGATACGCAGTATTTT.

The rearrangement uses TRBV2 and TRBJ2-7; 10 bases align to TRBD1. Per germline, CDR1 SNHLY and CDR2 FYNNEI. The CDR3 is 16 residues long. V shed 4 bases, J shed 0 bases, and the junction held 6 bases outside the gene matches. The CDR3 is CASSGGWDRGSYEQYF. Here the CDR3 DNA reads TGTGCCAGCAGTGGGGGATGGGACAGGGGCTCCTACGAGCAGTACTTC. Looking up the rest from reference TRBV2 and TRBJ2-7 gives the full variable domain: EPEVTQTPSHQVTQMGQEVILRCVPISNHLYFYWYRQILGQKVEFLVSFYNNEISEKSEIFDDQFSVERPDGSNFTLKIRSTKLEDSAMYFCASSGGWDRGSYEQYFGPGTRLTVT.

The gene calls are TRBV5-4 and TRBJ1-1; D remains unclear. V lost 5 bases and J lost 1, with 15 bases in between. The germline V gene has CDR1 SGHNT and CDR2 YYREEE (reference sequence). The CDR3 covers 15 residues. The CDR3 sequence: CASSSPGSGNTEAFF. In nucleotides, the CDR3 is TGTGCCAGCAGTTCCCCCGGGTCTGGGAACACTGAAGCTTTCTTT.

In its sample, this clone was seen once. The CDR3 region is CSVEEQGGAEAFF. In DNA form, the CDR3 reads TGCAGCGTTGAAGAACAGGGGGGGGCTGAAGCTTTCTTT. The genes are TRBV29-1 and TRBJ1-1, with TRBD1 matching over 8 bases. The CDR3 consists of 13 residues. Germline CDR1 and CDR2: SQVTM and ANQGSEA. J was trimmed by 6 bases and V by 0 bases; bases with no gene match: 3.

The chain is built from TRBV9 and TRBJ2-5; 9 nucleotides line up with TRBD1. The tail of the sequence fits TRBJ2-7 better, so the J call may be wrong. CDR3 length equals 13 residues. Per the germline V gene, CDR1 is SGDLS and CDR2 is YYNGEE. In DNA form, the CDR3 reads TGTGCCAGCAGCGTAGGGACAGGGGACGAGCAGTACTTC. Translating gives CASSVGTGDEQYF.

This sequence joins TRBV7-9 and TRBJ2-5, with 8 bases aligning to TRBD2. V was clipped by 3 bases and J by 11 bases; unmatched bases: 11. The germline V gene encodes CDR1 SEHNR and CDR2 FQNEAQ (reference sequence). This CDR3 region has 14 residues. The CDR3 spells CASSLSSGRVGQYF. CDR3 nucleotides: TGTGCCAGCAGCTTGTCAAGCGGGAGAGTTGGGCAGTACTTC.

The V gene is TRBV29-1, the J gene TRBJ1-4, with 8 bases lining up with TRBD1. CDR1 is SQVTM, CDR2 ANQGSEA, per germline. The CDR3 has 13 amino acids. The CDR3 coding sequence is TGCGGGTGGAGGGGACAGGCTAATGAAAAACTGTTTTTT. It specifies CGWRGQANEKLFF.

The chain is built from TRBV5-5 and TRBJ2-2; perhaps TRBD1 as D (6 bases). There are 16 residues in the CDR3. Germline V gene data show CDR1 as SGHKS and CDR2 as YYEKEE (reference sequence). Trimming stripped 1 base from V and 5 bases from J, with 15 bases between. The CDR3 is CASSLQGYLMTGELFF. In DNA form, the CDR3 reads TGTGCCAGCAGCTTGCAGGGGTACTTAATGACCGGGGAGCTGTTTTTT.

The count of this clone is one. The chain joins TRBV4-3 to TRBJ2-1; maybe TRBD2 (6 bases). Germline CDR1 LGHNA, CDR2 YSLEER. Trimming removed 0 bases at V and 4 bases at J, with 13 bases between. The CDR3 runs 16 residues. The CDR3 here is CASSQEYAGLYNEQFF. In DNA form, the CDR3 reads TGCGCCAGCAGCCAAGAGTATGCGGGGCTATACAATGAGCAGTTCTTC.

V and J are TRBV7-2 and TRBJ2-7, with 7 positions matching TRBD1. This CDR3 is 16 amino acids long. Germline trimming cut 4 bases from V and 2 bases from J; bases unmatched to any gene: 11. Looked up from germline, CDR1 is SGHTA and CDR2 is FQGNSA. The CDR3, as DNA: TGTGCCAGCAGCTCATACAGGGGCGAACGAACCTACGAGCAGTACTTC. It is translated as CASSSYRGERTYEQYF.

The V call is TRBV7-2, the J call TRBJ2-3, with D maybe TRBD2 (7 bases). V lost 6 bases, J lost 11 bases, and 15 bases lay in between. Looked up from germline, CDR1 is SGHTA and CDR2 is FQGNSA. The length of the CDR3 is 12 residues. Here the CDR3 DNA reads TGTGCCAGCAGTCAAAAGGGGGGGCAGCAGTATTTT. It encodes CASSQKGGQQYF.

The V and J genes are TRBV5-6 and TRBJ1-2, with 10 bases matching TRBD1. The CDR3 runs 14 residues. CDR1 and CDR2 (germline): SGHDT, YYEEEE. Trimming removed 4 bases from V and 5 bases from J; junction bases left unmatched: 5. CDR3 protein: CASSPGTGVYGYTF. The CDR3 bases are TGTGCCAGCAGCCCCGGGACAGGGGTGTATGGCTACACCTTC.

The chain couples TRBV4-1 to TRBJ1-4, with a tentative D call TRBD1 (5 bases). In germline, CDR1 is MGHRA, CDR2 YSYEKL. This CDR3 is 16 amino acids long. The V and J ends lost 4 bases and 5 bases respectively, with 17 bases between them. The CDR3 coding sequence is TGCGCCAGCAGCCCGGACACTCAGGTTCCAAATGAAAAACTGTTTTTT. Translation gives CASSPDTQVPNEKLFF.

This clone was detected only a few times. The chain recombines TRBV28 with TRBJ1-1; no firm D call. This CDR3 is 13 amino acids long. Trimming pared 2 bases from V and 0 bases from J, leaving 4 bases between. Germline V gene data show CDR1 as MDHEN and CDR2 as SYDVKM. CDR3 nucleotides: TGTGCCAGCAGTTTAAACATGAACACTGAAGCTTTCTTT. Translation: CASSLNMNTEAFF.

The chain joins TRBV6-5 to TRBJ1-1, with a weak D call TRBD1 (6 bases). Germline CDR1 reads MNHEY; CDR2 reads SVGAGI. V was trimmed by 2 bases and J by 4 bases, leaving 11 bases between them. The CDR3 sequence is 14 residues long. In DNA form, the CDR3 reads TGTGCCAGCAGTTACATGGGGGCTTTCACTGAAGCTTTCTTT. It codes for CASSYMGAFTEAFF.